This T cell receptor beta chain was observed in a study of T-cell reconstitution after alpha-beta-depleted transplantation in children. Study conclusions and caveats: From newly produced T cells came most of the T-cell counts and diversity one year after transplant. At day 60, the high TCRbeta diversity found in some patients originated from recipient T cells and thymic progenitors that had survived.

Molecular barcoding with unique molecular identifiers was used for the TCRbeta library. TCRdb called the PCR reads again in MiXCR, with one record for every CDR3 protein. The table has fewer than 550,000 distinct CDR3 sequences, around 15% seen once; the top ten hold 25% to 30%. This clonotype occurred a few times. Its antigen remains unknown. Germline V gives CDR1 SEHNR, CDR2 FQNEAQ (reference sequence). There are 14 residues in the CDR3. V lost 2 bases, J lost 0 bases, and 8 bases lay in between. V usage is TRBV7-9 and J usage is TRBJ2-7, with D perhaps matching TRBD1 (5 bases). The sequencing here drew on PBMCs, mostly from graft donor cells, taken 360 days after TCRalphabeta/CD19-depleted stem cell transplant. The source of this sequence is a boy under three years old who had a stem cell transplant for Wiskott-Aldrich syndrome, so the T cells may come from the graft donor. Here the CDR3 reads CASSLYQGSYEQYF. CDR3 DNA: TGTGCCAGCAGCTTATATCAGGGCTCCTACGAGCAGTACTTC.